The present TCR beta chain was sequenced within a study of cytomegalovirus exposure and HLA in healthy donors. General study results and limits: In vitro, three CMV-associated chains proved specific for CMV antigens. The dataset shows that most TCR sequences were rare, while some public TCRs occurred in many donors.

The CDR3 runs to 15 residues. V was pared by 3 bases and J by 0 bases, with 1 base of the junction left unmatched. Germline V lookup: CDR1 MNHEY, CDR2 SMNVEV (reference sequence). On this clone: The target antigen is unknown.

Both 60 Vbeta primers and 13 Jbeta primers went into the PCR. Assay used: immunoSEQ multiplex PCR; TCRdb lists only in-frame clones, some missing. This sample contains just over 50,000 clones. The sequence was obtained from a woman in her sixties or seventies in good health and CMV-seropositive. V is TRBV27 and J is TRBJ2-3, with 9 bases that match TRBD1. The sample taken for sequencing was PBMCs. CDR3 nucleotides: TGTGCCAGCAGTTTCGGACAGGGGAGCACAGATACGCAGTATTTT. It encodes CASSFGQGSTDTQYF.